A single sample gave rise to the 21 T cell receptor beta chains below, sequenced in a study of T cells in Graves' hyperthyroidism and ophthalmopathy. Amplification yielded TCR beta CDR3 regions, with RNA transcripts as the source. First-round RT-PCR with HTBI primers amplified the TCR CDR3 region. TCRdb re-called the multiplex PCR reads with MiXCR, one entry per CDR3 protein. The sample shows under 200,000 distinct CDR3 sequences, just under 9.5% of them seen only once. Sequenced material: blood. All receptors derive from a woman younger than 35 with Graves' hyperthyroidism that later progressed to Graves' ophthalmopathy.

This clonotype was seen many times. The chain employs TRBV6-1 and TRBJ2-1, with TRBD2 matching 12 bases. CDR3 length: 15 residues. The J segment lost 7 bases and the V segment lost 2 bases, leaving 3 bases of the junction unmatched. Germline V lookup: CDR1 MNHNS, CDR2 SASEGT. CDR3 amino acids: CASSEWTSGVNEQFF. Here the CDR3 DNA reads TGTGCCAGCAGTGAATGGACTAGCGGGGTTAATGAGCAGTTCTTC.

This clonotype occurred a few times. This chain uses TRBV5-5 with TRBJ2-7; D not certain. The length of the CDR3 is 11 residues. Trimming left V 2 bases short and J 5 bases short, with 5 bases between. Germline values: CDR1 SGHKS, CDR2 YYEKEE (reference sequence). CDR3 region: CASSFGHEQYF. In nucleotides, the CDR3 is TGTGCCAGCAGCTTTGGGCACGAGCAGTACTTC.

The chain is built from TRBV29-1 and TRBJ2-1, with D possibly being TRBD2 (6 bases). Trimming took off 2 bases at V and 4 bases at J, with 12 bases between the two ends. The CDR3 has 14 residues. Per germline, CDR1 SQVTM and CDR2 ANQGSEA. The DNA of the CDR3 is TGCAGCGTTGAACAGGGCGGGGTTTACAATGAGCAGTTCTTC. This encodes CSVEQGGVYNEQFF.

This clonotype was recorded many times. This sequence joins TRBV28 and TRBJ1-2, with D unclear. The V gene's germline CDR1 is MDHEN and CDR2 SYDVKM. This CDR3 spans 12 amino acids. V was shortened by 6 bases and J by 4 bases, with 9 bases between the two germline ends. The CDR3 reads CASSLGFYGYTF. CDR3 bases: TGTGCCAGCAGCCTAGGGTTCTATGGCTACACCTTC.

This clonotype was seen at least ten times. The chain combines TRBV27 with TRBJ2-7; D might be TRBD1 or TRBD2, each matching 6 bases. The V end lost 5 bases, the J end lost 2 bases, and 10 bases lay between the germline ends. The CDR3 loop spans 13 amino acids. Germline assignment: CDR1 MNHEY and CDR2 SMNVEV (reference sequence). The CDR3 sequence is CASSKGGAYEQYF. CDR3 DNA: TGTGCCAGCAGTAAGGGGGGCGCCTACGAGCAGTACTTC.

This clonotype was detected ten times or more. The chain combines TRBV6-1 with TRBJ2-7; TRBD2 aligns across 10 bases. This CDR3 has 14 residues. Germline CDR1 and CDR2: MNHNS and SASEGT. V was clipped by 7 bases and J by 2 bases; unmatched bases: 5. CDR3 loop: CASTLSGRTYEQYF. As DNA, the CDR3 is TGTGCCAGCACCCTTAGCGGGAGGACCTACGAGCAGTACTTC.

The sample holds many counts of this clonotype. CDR3 residues: CASSPDLNNEQFF. The CDR3 nucleotides are TGTGCCAGCTCACCGGACTTAAACAATGAGCAGTTCTTC. The chain has TRBV18 and TRBJ2-1; tentative D call: TRBD2 (5 bases). Between the trimmed V and J ends, which lost 3 bases and 5 bases, there was a span of 8 bases. The germline V gene has CDR1 KGHSH and CDR2 LQKENI. This CDR3 spans 13 amino acids.

This clonotype was detected ten times or more. This chain connects TRBV2 to TRBJ2-2; 9 bases map to TRBD2. Germline trimming cut 7 bases from V and 1 base from J; bases unmatched to any gene: 4. The germline V gene has CDR1 SNHLY and CDR2 FYNNEI. The CDR3 extends over 15 amino acids. CDR3 residues: CASTETSGNTGELFF. CDR3 bases: TGTGCCAGCACGGAGACTAGCGGGAACACCGGGGAGCTGTTTTTT.

The chain recombines TRBV20-1 with TRBJ2-2, with D tentatively TRBD1 or TRBD2 (6 bases each). Per germline, CDR1 DFQATT and CDR2 SNEGSKA (reference sequence). The V gene lost 5 bases and the J gene lost 2 bases, with 18 bases spanning the gap. The CDR3 has 16 residues. Here the CDR3 DNA reads TGCAGTGCTTCCTCCTTAGGGGGGCCTAACACCGGGGAGCTGTTTTTT. Its protein product is CSASSLGGPNTGELFF.

This rearrangement joins TRBV9 to TRBJ2-1; TRBD1 matches at 9 bases. Trimming cost V 0 bases and J 10 bases; bases outside gene matches: 11. The germline gives CDR1 SGDLS, CDR2 YYNGEE. CDR3 length: 16 amino acids. The CDR3 loop reads CASSVAPGQGGPEQFF. CDR3 DNA sequence: TGTGCCAGCAGCGTAGCCCCGGGACAGGGAGGCCCAGAGCAGTTCTTC.

This clonotype has ten or more counts. The chain couples TRBV5-1 to TRBJ2-1; 13 bases match TRBD2. The CDR3 loop spans 19 amino acids. Trimming at V came to 3 bases and at J to 0 bases, leaving 9 bases not matched to a gene. Looked up from germline, CDR1 is SGHRS and CDR2 is YFSETQ. CDR3 DNA: TGCGCCAGCAGCTGGGGCGGACTAGCGGGAGCCTCCTCCTACAATGAGCAGTTCTTC. It translates to CASSWGGLAGASSYNEQFF.

This clonotype was seen repeatedly, ten times or more. The chain uses TRBV19 and TRBJ1-5, with D possibly being TRBD1 (6 bases). CDR3 length: 14 amino acids. Looked up from germline, CDR1 is LNHDA and CDR2 is SQIVND (reference sequence). With 5 bases removed from V and 4 bases from J, the gap between germline ends came to 12 bases. This chain's CDR3 is CASSATDSNQPQHF. Here the CDR3 DNA reads TGTGCCAGTAGTGCGACGGACAGTAATCAGCCCCAGCATTTT.

This rearrangement joins TRBV30 to TRBJ1-1; weak D call: TRBD1 (5 bases). Germline-derived CDR1 and CDR2 are GTSNPN and SVGIG (reference sequence). V lost 3 bases and J 11 bases, leaving 13 bases between the germline ends. The CDR3 is made up of 11 amino acids. CDR3 sequence reads: CAWRRQGGAFF. CDR3 DNA sequence: TGTGCCTGGAGGCGCCAGGGAGGTGCTTTCTTT.

The V call is TRBV28, the J call TRBJ1-2, with TRBD1 as a possible D gene (5 bases). The CDR3 spans 15 residues. V gave up 3 bases and J gave up 3 bases, with 14 bases separating them. Germline V lookup: CDR1 MDHEN, CDR2 SYDVKM. CDR3 DNA: TGTGCCAGCAGTTTTCGTAGGGTCAGGGACTATGGCTACACCTTC. Its protein is CASSFRRVRDYGYTF.

This clonotype showed up just a few times. The chain joins TRBV19 to TRBJ2-1; the match to TRBD2 covers 10 bases. The ends lost 5 bases at V and 9 bases at J; junction bases unmatched: 10. This CDR3 has 15 residues. Germline CDR1 and CDR2: LNHDA and SQIVND (reference sequence). CDR3 nucleotide sequence: TGTGCCAGTAGTGCTAGCGGGAGTGGTTTCGGTGAGCAGTTCTTC. It specifies CASSASGSGFGEQFF.

This chain links TRBV20-1 with TRBJ1-1; D is undetermined. Germline V CDR1 and CDR2: DFQATT, SNEGSKA (reference sequence). CDR3 length equals 14 residues. Trimming took off 2 bases at V and 7 bases at J, with 17 bases between the two ends. CDR3 sequence reads: CSARWSGRIGEAFF. The CDR3 DNA sequence: TGCAGTGCTAGATGGTCGGGGAGGATTGGTGAAGCTTTCTTT.

In its sample, this clonotype was seen many times. The chain couples TRBV6-5 to TRBJ1-2; no firm D call. Germline V gives CDR1 MNHEY, CDR2 SVGAGI. The CDR3 extends over 16 amino acids. V was trimmed by 0 bases and J by 6 bases, leaving 17 bases between them. CDR3 coding DNA: TGTGCCAGCAGTTACTCGTTCGGCGACAAAGCGCATGGCTACACCTTC. It yields the protein CASSYSFGDKAHGYTF.

The J gene is TRBJ2-5, the V gene TRBV3-1; D perhaps matches TRBD2 (6 bases). The CDR3 is 12 residues long. V was shortened by 8 bases and J by 5 bases, with 12 bases between the two germline ends. Per germline, CDR1 LGHDT and CDR2 YNNKEL (reference sequence). This CDR3 is CASLGGGETQYF. The DNA for the CDR3 is TGTGCCAGCCTGGGTGGGGGGGAGACCCAGTACTTC.

CDR3 in DNA: TGTGCCAGCAGGGCAGGCGCCTCTGGAAACACCATATATTTT. It encodes CASRAGASGNTIYF. This chain uses TRBV6-1 with TRBJ1-3; the D is unclear. CDR3 length equals 14 residues. V was pared by 6 bases and J by 0 bases, with 9 bases between. The germline gives CDR1 MNHNS, CDR2 SASEGT.

This clonotype was observed at least ten times. The rearrangement joins TRBV7-3 to TRBJ1-1, with D perhaps TRBD1 (5 bases). Trimming took off 3 bases at V and 4 bases at J, with 12 bases between the two ends. CDR1 is SGHTA, CDR2 FQGTGA, per germline. The CDR3 is 14 residues long. The CDR3 spells CASSFGGRSTEAFF. CDR3 DNA sequence: TGTGCCAGCAGCTTTGGGGGGAGGTCCACTGAAGCTTTCTTT.

In this sample, this clonotype turned up many times. The chain links TRBV27 to TRBJ2-7; unclear D gene. Germline CDR1 and CDR2: MNHEY and SMNVEV (reference sequence). The CDR3 contains 11 residues. Deletions cut 5 bases from V and 5 bases from J, with 7 bases between. This chain's CDR3 is CASSARNEQYF. The DNA of the CDR3 is TGTGCCAGCAGTGCTCGCAACGAGCAGTACTTC.